The present TCR beta chain was sequenced within a study of T cell repertoires in cytomegalovirus infection. Study background: It can be stated that public TCR beta signatures indicated CMV infection as well as a matching HLA type.

V lost 8 bases and J lost 5, with 25 bases in between. Germline V CDR1 and CDR2: SGHVS, FQNEAQ. The CDR3 consists of 17 residues. TCRdb analysed the reads with MiXCR anew, one entry per CDR3 protein. The sample lists about 450,000 distinct CDR3 sequences; roughly 30% were seen once. The study, taken as a whole, reports: Within the response measured ex vivo, HLA-C-restricted CMV-specific TCR beta clonotypes were dominant. Of the TCR beta families, the public ones yielded a cumulative frequency that identified carriers of CMV plus the relevant HLA.

Worth noting for this clonotype: Its target is unknown.

The clonotype originates from a human donor in good health (CMV status not recorded). Some clones in this sample may be carry-over from other donors' samples. Sequencing input: PBMCs. This chain uses TRBV7-8 with TRBJ2-1, with D possibly called TRBD1 or TRBD2 (5 bases each). The CDR3 DNA sequence: TGTGCCAGCTGCCCCGACCGTGTTGTGATGGGGGACAATGAGCAGTTCTTC. Its protein is CASCPDRVVMGDNEQFF.